The 14 T cell receptor beta chains below were found in one sample sequenced in a study of cytomegalovirus exposure and HLA in healthy donors. Use of 60 Vbeta and 13 Jbeta primers characterized the PCR. Libraries were prepared by immunoSEQ multiplex PCR; TCRdb keeps only in-frame clonotypes and omits some of them. The table records 200,000 to 250,000 clones, around 79% of them present only once. The sequencing input was PBMCs. The source is a man between 18 and 29 years old in good health and CMV-seronegative.

This clone was observed a handful of times. The rearrangement links TRBV2 to TRBJ2-1; D is undetermined. There are 12 residues in the CDR3. V lost 7 bases, J lost 4 bases, and 8 bases lay in between. Germline CDR1 is SNHLY and CDR2 is FYNNEI. CDR3 in DNA: TGTGCCAGCACCCAGAGGTACAATGAGCAGTTCTTC. This codes for CASTQRYNEQFF.

V is TRBV30 and J is TRBJ1-6; 8 bases line up with TRBD1. Germline V gene data show CDR1 as GTSNPN and CDR2 as SVGIG (reference sequence). The CDR3 is 16 amino acids. V shed 0 bases, J shed 9 bases, and the junction held 10 bases outside the gene matches. CDR3 DNA: TGTGCCTGGAGTGTAGCACGGACAGGGTTTGGTTCACCCCTCCACTTT. Translated: CAWSVARTGFGSPLHF.

The rearrangement joins TRBV7-2 to TRBJ1-1; 7 nucleotides match TRBD1. The CDR3 contains 17 residues. Trimming took 0 bases from V and 1 from J; bases not matched to a gene: 8. CDR1 and CDR2 from the germline V gene are SGHTA and FQGNSA. The CDR3 DNA reads TGTGCCAGCAGCTTAGCCGGAAAGACAGGGTGGAACACTGAAGCTTTCTTT. This gives the protein CASSLAGKTGWNTEAFF.

This clone has just one count. The chain couples TRBV7-9 to TRBJ2-5, with 8 bases fitting TRBD1. This CDR3 spans 14 amino acids. Germline V lookup: CDR1 SEHNR, CDR2 FQNEAQ (reference sequence). V shed 0 bases, J shed 9 bases, and the junction held 6 bases outside the gene matches. The CDR3 DNA is TGTGCCAGCAGCTTAGCGGTAGGGGACAGGCCCCAGTACTTC. It encodes CASSLAVGDRPQYF.

V gene TRBV6-5 combines with J gene TRBJ1-6; TRBD1 might be the D (6 bases). V was clipped by 7 bases and J by 4 bases, with 14 bases between them. Germline V CDR1 and CDR2: MNHEY, SVGAGI. The CDR3 covers 15 residues. CDR3 nucleotide sequence: TGTGCCAGCATTTCCCGGGACACTTATAATTCACCCCTCCACTTT. Translating it yields CASISRDTYNSPLHF.

This rearrangement joins TRBV7-3 to TRBJ2-1, with D possibly matching TRBD2 (6 bases). Trimming cost V 2 bases and J 5 bases, with 13 bases left between them. There are 15 residues in the CDR3. Germline V gene data show CDR1 as SGHTA and CDR2 as FQGTGA. The CDR3 bases are TGTGCCAGCAGCTTATTCGGGAGCGTTAACAATGAGCAGTTCTTC. It codes for CASSLFGSVNNEQFF. Full variable domain (missing parts from reference TRBV7-3 and TRBJ2-1): GAGVSQTPSNKVTEKGKYVELRCDPISGHTALYWYRQSLGQGPEFLIYFQGTGAADDSGLPNDRFFAVRPEGSVSTLKIQRTERGDSAVYLCASSLFGSVNNEQFFGPGTRLTVL.

The chain couples TRBV27 to TRBJ2-7; D is possibly TRBD2 (7 bases). This CDR3 has 14 amino acids. V lost 4 bases to trimming and J lost 4 bases, with 14 bases between them. CDR1 and CDR2 (germline): MNHEY, SMNVEV (reference sequence). CDR3 DNA sequence: TGTGCCAGCAGTTGGGGGGGCCGGGCGTACGAGCAGTACTTC. As protein: CASSWGGRAYEQYF.

This chain connects TRBV6-1 to TRBJ1-1; D gene uncertain. Trimming took 1 base from V and 4 from J, leaving 13 bases between them. Germline V lookup: CDR1 MNHNS, CDR2 SASEGT. CDR3 length: 15 residues. CDR3 sequence: CASSEGLGRGTEAFF. CDR3 DNA sequence: TGTGCCAGCAGTGAAGGACTGGGCCGGGGCACTGAAGCTTTCTTT.

J is TRBJ2-1 and V is TRBV5-1, with D possibly being TRBD2 (6 bases). Germline assignment: CDR1 SGHRS and CDR2 YFSETQ. The CDR3 has 13 amino acids. The V end was cut by 0 bases, the J end by 9 bases, with 10 bases between. The CDR3 bases are TGCGCCAGCAGCTTGGAACCGGAGGGTGAGCAGTTCTTC. Amino acid sequence: CASSLEPEGEQFF.

The chain combines TRBV9 with TRBJ2-3; 9 bases are a match to TRBD1. CDR3 size: 15 residues. With 3 bases clipped from V and 6 bases from J, the junction kept 8 bases outside the gene matches. Germline V lookup: CDR1 SGDLS, CDR2 YYNGEE. The CDR3, as DNA: TGTGCCAGCAGCGCCGATGGGACAGGGTATGATACGCAGTATTTT. Amino acid sequence: CASSADGTGYDTQYF.

This chain uses TRBV18 with TRBJ2-1; TRBD1 aligns across 8 bases. V was clipped by 2 bases and J by 6 bases; unmatched bases: 9. CDR3 length equals 16 residues. Germline CDR1 reads KGHSH; CDR2 reads LQKENI. This CDR3 is CASSPNPQGASNEQFF. The CDR3 nucleotides are TGTGCCAGCTCACCAAACCCGCAGGGGGCATCCAATGAGCAGTTCTTC.

The rearrangement uses TRBV6-5 and TRBJ1-2, with 9 bases lining up with TRBD1. Germline-derived CDR1 and CDR2 are MNHEY and SVGAGI. CDR3 length: 13 amino acids. V lost 2 bases, J lost 14 bases, and 9 bases stayed unmatched. This CDR3 reads CASSYDGTGRGTF. The CDR3, as DNA: TGTGCCAGCAGTTACGACGGGACAGGGCGGGGAACCTTC.

There are a few counts of this clone. The chain links TRBV11-2 to TRBJ2-1; D is ambiguous. Germline V gene data show CDR1 as SGHAT and CDR2 as FQNNGV. V lost 0 bases and J lost 0, with 12 bases in between. This CDR3 is 17 amino acids long. The CDR3, as DNA: TGTGCCAGCAGCTTAGATCGCGGAACGAGCTCCTACAATGAGCAGTTCTTC. Its translation: CASSLDRGTSSYNEQFF.

The V gene is TRBV28, the J gene TRBJ1-2, with 7 bases matching TRBD1. J gave up 0 bases and V 8 bases, and 9 bases lay outside the gene matches. Germline CDR1 reads MDHEN; CDR2 reads SYDVKM. The CDR3 totals 15 residues. The DNA of the CDR3 is TGTGCCAGCTGCTGCACCGGGACAGCTAACTATGGCTACACCTTC. It specifies CASCCTGTANYGYTF.